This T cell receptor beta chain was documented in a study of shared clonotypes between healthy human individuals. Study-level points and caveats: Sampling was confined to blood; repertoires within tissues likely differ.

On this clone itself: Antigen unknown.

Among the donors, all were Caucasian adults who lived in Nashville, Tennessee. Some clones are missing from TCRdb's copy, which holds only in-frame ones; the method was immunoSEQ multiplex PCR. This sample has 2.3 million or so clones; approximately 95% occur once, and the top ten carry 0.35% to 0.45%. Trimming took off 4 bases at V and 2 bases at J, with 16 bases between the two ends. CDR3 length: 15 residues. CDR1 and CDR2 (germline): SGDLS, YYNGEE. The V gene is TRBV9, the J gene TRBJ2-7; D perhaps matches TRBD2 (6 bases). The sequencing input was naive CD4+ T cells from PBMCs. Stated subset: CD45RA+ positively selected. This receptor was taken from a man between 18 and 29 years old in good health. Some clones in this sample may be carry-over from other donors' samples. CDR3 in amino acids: CASSSTSSDPYEQYF. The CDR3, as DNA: TGTGCCAGCAGCTCCACTAGCTCTGACCCCTACGAGCAGTACTTC.